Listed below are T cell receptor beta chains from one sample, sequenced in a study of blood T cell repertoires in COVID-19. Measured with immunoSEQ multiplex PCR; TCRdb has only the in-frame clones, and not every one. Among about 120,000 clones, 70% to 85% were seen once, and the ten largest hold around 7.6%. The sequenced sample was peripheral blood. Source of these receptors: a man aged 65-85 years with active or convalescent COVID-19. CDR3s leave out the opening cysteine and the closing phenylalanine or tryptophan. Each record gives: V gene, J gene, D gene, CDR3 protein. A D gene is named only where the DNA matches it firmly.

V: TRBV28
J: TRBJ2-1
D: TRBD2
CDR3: ASSPGLAGLF

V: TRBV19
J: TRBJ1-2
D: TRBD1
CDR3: ASSILDRVIGYGYT

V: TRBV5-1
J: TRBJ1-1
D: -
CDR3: ASSPLSGTFLNTEAF

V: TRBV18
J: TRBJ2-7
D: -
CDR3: ASSLSDRPYEQY

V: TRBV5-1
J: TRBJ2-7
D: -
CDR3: ASSLGSDALEQY

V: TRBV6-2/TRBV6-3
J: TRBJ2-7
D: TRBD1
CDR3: ASSNPGTGDYEQY

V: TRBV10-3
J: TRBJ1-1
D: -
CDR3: ASSTGLNTEAF

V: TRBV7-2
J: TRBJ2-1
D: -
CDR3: ASSPQTRNEQF

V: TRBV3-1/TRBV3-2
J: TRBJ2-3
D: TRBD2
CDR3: ASSKGLVWNTQY

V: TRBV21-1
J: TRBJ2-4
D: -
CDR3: ASSTRSFRQKKNIQY

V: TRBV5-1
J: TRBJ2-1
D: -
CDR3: ASSLGESSYNEQF

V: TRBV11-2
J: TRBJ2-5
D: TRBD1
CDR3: ASSLAFVRGRETQY

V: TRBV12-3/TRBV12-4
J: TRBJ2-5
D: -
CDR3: ASRSEGETQY

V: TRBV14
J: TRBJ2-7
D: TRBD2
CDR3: ASSLLSGAYEQY

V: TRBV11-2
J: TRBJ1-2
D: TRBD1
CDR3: ASSLYRGFGYT

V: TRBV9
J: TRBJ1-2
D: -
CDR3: ASSSRAGTFNYGYT

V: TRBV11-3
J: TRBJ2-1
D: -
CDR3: ASGSGGPEGEQF

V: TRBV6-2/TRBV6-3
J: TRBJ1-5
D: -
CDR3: ASSYRGLQPQH

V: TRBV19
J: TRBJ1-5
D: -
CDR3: ASSPQRLQGNQPQH

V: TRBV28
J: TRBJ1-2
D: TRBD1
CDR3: ASSTGGQGYGYT

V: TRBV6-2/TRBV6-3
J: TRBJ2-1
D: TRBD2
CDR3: ASSYEAGTTYNEQF

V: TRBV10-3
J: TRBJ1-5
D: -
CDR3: AISSTGAGGEPQH

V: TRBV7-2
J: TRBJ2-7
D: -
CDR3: ASSLTSTYEQY

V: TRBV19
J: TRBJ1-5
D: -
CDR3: ASSVAPLFQGQSNQPQH

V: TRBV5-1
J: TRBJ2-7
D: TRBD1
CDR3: ASSLGWTGNEQY

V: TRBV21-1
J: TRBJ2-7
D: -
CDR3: ASSAYPPKRGNGEQY

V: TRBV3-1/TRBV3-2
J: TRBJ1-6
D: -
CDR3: ASSQSSVEGGLH

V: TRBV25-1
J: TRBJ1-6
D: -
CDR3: ASSEGGGRRNSPLH

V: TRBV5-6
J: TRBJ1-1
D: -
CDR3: ASSLDYGNVDTEAF

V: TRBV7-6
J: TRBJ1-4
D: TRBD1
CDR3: ASSQSTGPNEKLF

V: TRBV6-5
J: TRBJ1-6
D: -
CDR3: ASSSGSGILPLH

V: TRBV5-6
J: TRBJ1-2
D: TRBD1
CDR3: ASSPQGTYGYT

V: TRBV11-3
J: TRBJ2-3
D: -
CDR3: ASSPRTVITSTDTQY

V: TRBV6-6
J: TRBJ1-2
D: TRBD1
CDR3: ASRHRQGNYGYT

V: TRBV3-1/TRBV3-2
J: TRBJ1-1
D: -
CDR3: ASSQDIRDTEAF

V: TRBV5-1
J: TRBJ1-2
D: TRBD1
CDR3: ASSLNRGNYGYT

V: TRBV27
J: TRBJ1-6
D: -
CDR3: ASSFPGSPLH

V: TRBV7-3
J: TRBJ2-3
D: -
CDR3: ASSPRLVSDTQY

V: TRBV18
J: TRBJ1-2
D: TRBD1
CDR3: ASSPKGQGNDYGYT

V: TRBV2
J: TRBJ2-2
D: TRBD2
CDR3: ASSPSGNTGELF

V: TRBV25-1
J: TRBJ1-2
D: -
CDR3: ASSVIEAYGYT

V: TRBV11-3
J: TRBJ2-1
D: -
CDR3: ASRLTHNEQF

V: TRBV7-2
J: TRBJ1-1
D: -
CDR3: ASSLGGGATF

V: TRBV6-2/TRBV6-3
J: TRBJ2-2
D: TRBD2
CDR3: ASSSPTAGSTGELF

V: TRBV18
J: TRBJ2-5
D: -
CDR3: ASSPGRVETQY

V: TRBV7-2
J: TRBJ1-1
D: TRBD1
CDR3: ASSFHGTGTTEAF

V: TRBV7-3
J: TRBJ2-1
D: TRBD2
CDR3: ASSPMGGGSYNEQF

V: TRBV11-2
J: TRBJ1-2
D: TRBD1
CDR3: ASSPGQNYGYT

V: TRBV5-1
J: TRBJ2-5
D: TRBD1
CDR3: ASSWGSGQGGETQY

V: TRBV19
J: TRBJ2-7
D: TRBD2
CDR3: ATHPRGGPNEQY

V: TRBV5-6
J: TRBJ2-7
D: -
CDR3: ASSLGRQTYEQY

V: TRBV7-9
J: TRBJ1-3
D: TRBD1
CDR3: ASSRDRDSGNTIY

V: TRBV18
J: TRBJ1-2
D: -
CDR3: ASSPRVTGLFSYGYT

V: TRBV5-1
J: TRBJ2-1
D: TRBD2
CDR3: ASSVSGSSYNEQF